The source of this T cell receptor beta chain is a study of beta chain features in type 1 diabetes. Germline lookup yields CDR1 SGHTA and CDR2 FQGNSA. V lost 2 bases and J lost 6, with 8 bases in between. This CDR3 region has 13 residues. All of the isolated RNA was reverse transcribed, so expressed TCRB transcripts were sequenced. Profiling relied on immunoSEQ multiplex PCR, and the TCRdb table lists in-frame clones only, not all of them. The data show around 320,000 clones, around 15% seen once. This clone was observed a few times. What was sequenced was central memory CD4+ T cells from blood. This chain uses TRBV7-2 with TRBJ1-5, with no clear D. This receptor was taken from a man aged 30 to 39 in good health. Written as DNA, the CDR3 is TGTGCCAGCAGCTTATTTTATGGTCAGCCCCAGCATTTT. It translates to CASSLFYGQPQHF.